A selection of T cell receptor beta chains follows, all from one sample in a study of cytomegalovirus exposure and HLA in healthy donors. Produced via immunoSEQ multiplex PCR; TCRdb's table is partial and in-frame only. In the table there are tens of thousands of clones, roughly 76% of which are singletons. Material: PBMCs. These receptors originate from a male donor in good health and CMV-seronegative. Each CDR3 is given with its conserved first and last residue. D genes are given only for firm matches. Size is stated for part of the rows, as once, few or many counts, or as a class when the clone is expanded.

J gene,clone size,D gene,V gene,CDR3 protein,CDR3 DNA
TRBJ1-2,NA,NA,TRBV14,CASSQIAKGGYGYTF,TGTGCCAGCAGCCAAATTGCCAAAGGAGGCTATGGCTACACCTTC
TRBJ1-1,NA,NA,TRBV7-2,CASSLPGALNTEAFF,TGTGCCAGCAGCTTACCAGGGGCTCTGAACACTGAAGCTTTCTTT
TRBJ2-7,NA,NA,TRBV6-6,CASSYLGLSYEQYF,TGTGCCAGCAGTTACCTTGGACTGTCCTACGAGCAGTACTTC
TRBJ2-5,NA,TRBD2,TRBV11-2,CASSLLSGGFPQETQYF,TGTGCCAGCAGCTTACTTAGCGGGGGGTTCCCCCAAGAGACCCAGTACTTC
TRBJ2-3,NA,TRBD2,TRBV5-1,CASSGLAGEDTQYF,TGCGCCAGCAGCGGTCTAGCGGGGGAAGATACGCAGTATTTT
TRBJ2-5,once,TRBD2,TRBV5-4,CASIALGLADILETQYF,TGTGCCAGCATCGCTCTGGGACTAGCGGATATATTAGAGACCCAGTACTTC
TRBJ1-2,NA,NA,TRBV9,CASSGENEGYTF,TGTGCCAGCAGCGGAGAGAACGAGGGCTACACCTTC
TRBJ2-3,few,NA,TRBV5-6,CASSLAGTRTDTQYF,TGTGCCAGCAGCTTGGCCGGGACTCGCACAGATACGCAGTATTTT
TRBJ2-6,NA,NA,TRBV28,CASRLQPSGANGLTF,TGTGCCAGCAGACTACAGCCCTCTGGGGCCAACGGCCTGACTTTC
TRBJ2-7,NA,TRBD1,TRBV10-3,CATGERGRGSYEQYF,TGTGCCACCGGGGAAAGGGGGCGCGGATCCTACGAGCAGTACTTC
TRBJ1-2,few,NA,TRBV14,CASSQGQYYGYTF,TGTGCCAGCAGCCAAGGGCAGTACTATGGCTACACCTTC
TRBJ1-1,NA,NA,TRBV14,CASSRGGENTEAFF,TGTGCCAGCAGCCGCGGGGGAGAGAACACTGAAGCTTTCTTT
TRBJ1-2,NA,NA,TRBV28,CASSLFRGVEGGYTF,TGTGCCAGCAGTTTATTCCGGGGGGTGGAGGGAGGCTACACCTTC
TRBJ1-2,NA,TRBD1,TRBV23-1,CASSESTRDRGYGYTF,TGCGCCAGCAGCGAAAGCACCAGGGACAGGGGATACGGCTACACCTTC
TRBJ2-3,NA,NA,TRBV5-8,CASSVPSGNRTDTQYF,TGTGCCAGCAGCGTCCCCTCGGGGAATCGGACAGATACGCAGTATTTT
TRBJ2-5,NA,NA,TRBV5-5,CASSFTQGAGEQYF,TGTGCCAGCAGCTTTACCCAGGGAGCAGGGGAGCAGTACTTC
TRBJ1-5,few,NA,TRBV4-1,CASSQGTALSNQPQHF,TGCGCCAGCAGCCAAGGGACAGCCCTTAGCAATCAGCCCCAGCATTTT
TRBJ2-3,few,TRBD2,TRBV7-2,CASSSGLLAGADTQYF,TGTGCCAGCAGCTCCGGCTTACTAGCGGGGGCAGATACGCAGTATTTT
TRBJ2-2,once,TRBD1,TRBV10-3,CAISDGQGEVGELFF,TGTGCCATCAGTGACGGACAGGGAGAGGTCGGGGAGCTGTTTTTT
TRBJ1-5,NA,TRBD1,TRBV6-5,CASSSIDRGHGQPQHF,TGTGCCAGCAGTTCGATAGACAGGGGGCATGGACAGCCCCAGCATTTT
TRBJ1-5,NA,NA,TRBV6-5,CASSYSTENQPQHF,TGTGCCAGCAGTTACTCGACAGAGAATCAGCCCCAGCATTTT
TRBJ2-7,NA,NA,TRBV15,CATSRDVGRGTSYEQYF,TGTGCCACCAGCAGAGATGTGGGCAGGGGGACTTCCTACGAGCAGTACTTC
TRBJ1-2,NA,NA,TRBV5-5,CASSSQGGNYGYTF,TGTGCCAGCAGCTCCCAGGGAGGGAACTATGGCTACACCTTC
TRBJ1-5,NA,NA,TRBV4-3,CASSQSFRGNQPQHF,TGCGCCAGCAGCCAGAGTTTCCGGGGCAATCAGCCCCAGCATTTT
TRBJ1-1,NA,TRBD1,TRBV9,CASSFGQADEAFF,TGTGCCAGCAGCTTCGGACAGGCGGATGAAGCTTTCTTT
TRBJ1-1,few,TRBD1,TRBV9,CASSATGGSEAFF,TGTGCCAGCAGCGCCACAGGGGGGTCTGAAGCTTTCTTT
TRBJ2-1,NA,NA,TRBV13,CASSPRGGARNEQFF,TGTGCCAGCAGCCCGAGGGGGGGCGCTAGGAATGAGCAGTTCTTC
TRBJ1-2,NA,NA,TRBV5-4,CASSWPNGGEIGYTF,TGTGCCAGCAGCTGGCCGAATGGGGGGGAAATCGGCTACACCTTC
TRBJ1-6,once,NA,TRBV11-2,CASRLGAPNSPLHF,TGTGCCAGCAGATTGGGCGCCCCTAATTCACCCCTCCACTTT
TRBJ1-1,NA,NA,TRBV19,CASSMVARGSTEAFF,TGTGCCAGTAGTATGGTTGCCCGAGGGAGCACTGAAGCTTTCTTT
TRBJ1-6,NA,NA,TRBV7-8,CASSFEISSYNSPLHF,TGTGCCAGCAGCTTTGAAATTAGCTCCTATAATTCACCCCTCCACTTT
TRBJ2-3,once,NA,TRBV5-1,CASSLGGDARTLTDTQYF,TGCGCCAGCAGCTTGGGGGGGGACGCGCGAACTCTCACAGATACGCAGTATTTT
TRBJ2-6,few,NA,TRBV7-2,CASSSMALSGANVLTF,TGTGCCAGCAGTTCCATGGCCCTCTCTGGGGCCAACGTCCTGACTTTC
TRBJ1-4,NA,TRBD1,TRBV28,CASRSNRPRDRVNEKLFF,TGTGCCAGCAGATCTAACCGACCGCGGGACAGAGTAAATGAAAAACTGTTTTTT
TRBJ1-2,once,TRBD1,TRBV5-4,CASSLYRGRTGNRVYGYTF,TGTGCCAGCAGCTTGTACCGCGGCCGGACAGGGAATCGAGTCTATGGCTACACCTTC
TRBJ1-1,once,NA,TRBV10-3,CAIRRGLNTEAFF,TGTGCCATCAGGCGGGGTCTTAACACTGAAGCTTTCTTT
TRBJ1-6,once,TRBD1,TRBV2,CASSHGQDYNSPLHF,TGTGCCAGCAGTCATGGACAGGACTATAATTCACCCCTCCACTTT
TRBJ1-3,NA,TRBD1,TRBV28,CASSRGQGANTIYF,TGTGCCAGCAGCCGGGGACAGGGGGCGAACACCATATATTTT
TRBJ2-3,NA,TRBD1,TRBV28,CASSPTGGTDTQYF,TGTGCCAGCAGTCCGACAGGGGGCACAGATACGCAGTATTTT
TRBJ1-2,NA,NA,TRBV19,CASSITDYGYTF,TGTGCCAGTAGTATCACAGACTATGGCTACACCTTC
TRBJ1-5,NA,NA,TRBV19,CASSLLTGPNSNQPQHF,TGTGCCAGTAGCCTATTGACAGGACCTAATAGCAATCAGCCCCAGCATTTT
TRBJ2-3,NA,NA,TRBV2,CASRDSPSTDTQYF,TGTGCCAGCAGGGACAGTCCTAGCACAGATACGCAGTATTTT
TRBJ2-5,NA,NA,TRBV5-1,CASSSGSGGEETQYF,TGCGCCAGCAGCAGCGGGTCGGGGGGCGAGGAGACCCAGTACTTC
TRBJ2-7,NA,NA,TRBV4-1,CASSQEAAVVSSYEQYF,TGCGCCAGCAGCCAAGAGGCAGCGGTGGTGAGCTCCTACGAGCAGTACTTC
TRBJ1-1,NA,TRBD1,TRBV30,CAWEGQGHTEAFF,TGTGCCTGGGAGGGACAGGGGCACACTGAAGCTTTCTTT
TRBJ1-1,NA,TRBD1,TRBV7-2,CASSLKGQGATEAFF,TGTGCCAGCAGCTTAAAGGGGCAGGGGGCGACTGAAGCTTTCTTT
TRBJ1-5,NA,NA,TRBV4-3,CASSQDSAGGEFQPQHF,TGCGCCAGCAGCCAAGATTCGGCGGGGGGCGAGTTCCAGCCCCAGCATTTT
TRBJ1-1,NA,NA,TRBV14,CASSHGRGAFF,TGTGCCAGCAGCCATGGCAGAGGGGCTTTCTTT
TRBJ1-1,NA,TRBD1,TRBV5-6,CASSLDRSYPNTEAFF,TGTGCCAGCAGCCTGGACAGGAGCTACCCAAACACTGAAGCTTTCTTT
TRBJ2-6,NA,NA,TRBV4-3,CASSHQQGTGANVLTF,TGCGCCAGCAGCCACCAACAGGGTACGGGGGCCAACGTCCTGACTTTC
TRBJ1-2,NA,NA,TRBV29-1,CSTYRSGEDYGYTF,TGCAGCACCTACAGGTCGGGAGAGGACTATGGCTACACCTTC
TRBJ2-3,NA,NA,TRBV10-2,CASRDYPTDTQYF,TGCGCCAGCAGGGACTACCCCACAGATACGCAGTATTTT
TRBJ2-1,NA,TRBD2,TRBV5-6,CASSLLQRDYNEQFF,TGTGCCAGCAGCTTGCTCCAGCGGGATTACAATGAGCAGTTCTTC
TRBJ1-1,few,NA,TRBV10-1,CASSEGANTEAFF,TGCGCCAGCAGTGAAGGGGCCAACACTGAAGCTTTCTTT
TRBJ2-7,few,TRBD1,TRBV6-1,CASGMGQEQYF,TGTGCCAGCGGCATGGGACAGGAGCAGTACTTC
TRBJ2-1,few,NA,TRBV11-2,CASSLEARRGYNEQFF,TGTGCCAGCAGCTTAGAGGCCCGAAGGGGATACAATGAGCAGTTCTTC
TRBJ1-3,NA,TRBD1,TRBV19,CASRIPPGQGLVSGNTIYF,TGTGCCAGTAGGATACCCCCGGGACAGGGGTTGGTTTCTGGAAACACCATATATTTT